The present T cell receptor (beta chain) was sequenced within a study of T cell repertoires in cytomegalovirus infection. Overall study: Both a matching HLA type and CMV infection were indicated by public TCR beta signatures.

This clonotype has ten or more counts. Its antigen remains unknown. MiXCR, run by TCRdb on the reads, gives a single entry per CDR3 protein. This table holds under 250,000 distinct CDR3 sequences, 10% to 15% found once. CDR1 DFQATT and CDR2 SNEGSKA come from the germline V gene (reference sequence). The CDR3 length is 13 residues. V lost 3 bases to trimming and J lost 0 bases, with 6 bases between them. Study-wide results and limits: The cumulative frequency of public TCR beta families identified carriers of CMV plus the relevant HLA. In two of eight donors, the top clonotype was HLA-C-restricted CMV-specific.

The sequencing input was PBMCs. This TCR came from a human donor in good health (CMV status not recorded). Some clones in this sample may be carry-over from other donors' samples. J is TRBJ2-1 and V is TRBV20-1, with D maybe TRBD2 (6 bases). CDR3 amino acids: CSASGSSYNEQFF. CDR3 coding DNA: TGCAGTGCTAGCGGGAGCTCCTACAATGAGCAGTTCTTC.